This T cell receptor (beta chain) was profiled in a study of CD8 T cells in Susac syndrome (dated by TCRdb to about 2019). Looking at the study overall: Whether CD8+ T cell activation and differentiation in Susac syndrome was antigen driven was tested using repertoire sequencing. The clonality of the CD8+ T cell repertoire was compared across over 9 healthy donors, some 14 Susac syndrome patients and under 18 multiple sclerosis patients.

RNA was extracted using the RNeasy kit, and about 0.5 to 1 ug of the RNA was reverse transcribed with random hexamers. The immunoSEQ multiplex PCR assay, covering 54 Vbeta and 13 Jbeta segments, was used to amplify TCR beta CDR3 regions. PCR amplification bias was corrected by using a synthetic template baseline for primer optimization and computational correction. Regarding the original processing steps: Reads were annotated to V, D and J genes according to IMGT and were analyzed with immunoSEQ Analyzer, with only productive sequences retained. Clonality was computed as one minus Shannon entropy normalized by log2 of the number of productive unique sequences. For each patient and control, public and private clones were evaluated within the 100 most prevalent clones. Clones were defined as Susac-specific when absent from the healthy and MS cohorts, from 1,000 to 1,100 published viral clones and from other ImmuneACCESS disease sequences. In-frame beta chains were kept once TCRdb had trimmed the public reads at Q25 with fastp and called clones with MiXCR. Each CDR3 protein appears once, grouped with its most common genes and DNA. The V and J calls shown here were made by TCRdb, not taken from the authors' results. The sample has some 100,000 distinct CDR3 sequences on record, around 90% of them singletons. Around 0.12% of the sample is taken by the ten largest.

Peripheral blood CD8+ and CD4+ T cells from healthy donors, Susac syndrome patients and multiple sclerosis patients were profiled by high-throughput TCR beta sequencing. The healthy donors served as controls matched for age and sex. Bulk CD8+ and CD4+ T cells were purified by magnetic negative isolation, whereas CD8+ TEMRA cells were enriched by FACS. Blood was drawn into EDTA tubes, processed within 24 hours, and PBMCs were isolated by density gradient centrifugation. PBMCs intended for TCR sequencing were frozen in liquid nitrogen and were later thawed in a 37 degrees C water bath. A purity of at least 90% was achieved for sorted or isolated CD4+, CD8+ and CD8+ TEMRA cells. Study-level results and caveats: The number of individuals in the TCR sequencing and HLA analysis was recognized as being relatively small.

The germline V gene sets CDR1 to SGHTA and CDR2 to FQGNSA. Trimming at the junction amounts to 1 base on V and 6 bases on J, and the germline ends lie 5 bases apart. Including the terminal cysteine and phenylalanine, the CDR3 comprises 12 residues. The CDR3 DNA has 36 bases and is translated from base 1. On this clonotype: The antigen it binds to is not known. No base quality values were provided; no much bigger clone lies one nucleotide off.

The sample consisted of CD8+ T cells from PBMCs. The rearranged chain carries TRBV7-2 and TRBJ2-3; the D gene identity is not certain. The TCR sequence derives from a human donor in good health. CDR3 loop: CASSLDVDTQYF. The nucleotide sequence reads as follows: TGTGCCAGCAGCTTAGATGTGGATACGCAGTATTTT.